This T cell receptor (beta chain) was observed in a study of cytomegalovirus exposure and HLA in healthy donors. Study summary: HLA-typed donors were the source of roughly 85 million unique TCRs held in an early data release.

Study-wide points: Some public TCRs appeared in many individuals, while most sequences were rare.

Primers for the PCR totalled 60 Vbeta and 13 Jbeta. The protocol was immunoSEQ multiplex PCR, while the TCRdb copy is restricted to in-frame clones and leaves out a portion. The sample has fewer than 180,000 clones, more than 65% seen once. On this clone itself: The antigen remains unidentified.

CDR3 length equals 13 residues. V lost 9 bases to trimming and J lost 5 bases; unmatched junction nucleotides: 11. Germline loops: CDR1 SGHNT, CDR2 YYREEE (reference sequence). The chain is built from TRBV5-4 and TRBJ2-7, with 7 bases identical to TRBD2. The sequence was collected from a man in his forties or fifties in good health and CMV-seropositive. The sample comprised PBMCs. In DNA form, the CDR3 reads TGTGCCATCGGGGAGGCAGGGAGGGACGAGCAGTACTTC. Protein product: CAIGEAGRDEQYF.